This TCR beta chain was found in a study of cytomegalovirus exposure and HLA in healthy donors. Points from the study as a whole: Later findings reportedly placed an Asian-associated ancestry cluster below the approximately 630-donor mean for N-insertions.

About this clone: Its antigen is not identified.

The PCR had 60 Vbeta and 13 Jbeta primers. Sequencing used immunoSEQ multiplex PCR; TCRdb keeps in-frame clones, though not all of them. This repertoire shows under 200,000 clones, 80% to 85% found once; its top ten account for around 2%. This CDR3 spans 15 amino acids. CDR1 is SGDLS and CDR2 is YYNGEE in the germline V gene. The V and J ends lost 0 bases and 6 bases, in that order; junction bases with no gene match: 5. Sequencing was done on a sample of PBMCs. The genes are TRBV9 and TRBJ2-2; 7 nucleotides line up with TRBD2. The receptor was derived from a woman between 18 and 29 years old in good health and CMV-seropositive. The DNA for the CDR3 is TGTGCCAGCAGCGTAGGAGCGGGGATCTCCGGGGAGCTGTTTTTT. It translates to CASSVGAGISGELFF.